The present entry profiles one T cell receptor (beta chain) with its context. This CDR3 is built from 13 residues. CDR1 is GTSNPN, CDR2 SVGIG, per germline (reference sequence). Between the trimmed V and J ends, which lost 2 bases and 1 base, there was a span of 8 bases. The data are from a study of CD8 T cells in Susac syndrome. The sequenced target, TCR beta, came from blood CD8+ and CD4+ T cells. Treatment-naive patients with stable or active relapsing-remitting disease served as multiple sclerosis controls. RNA amounts of roughly 0.45 to 1 ug underwent reverse transcription with random hexamers. The method of amplification for TCR beta CDR3 was immunoSEQ multiplex PCR, covering 54 Vbeta and 13 Jbeta. Each CDR3 protein gets one entry after TCRdb re-called the immunoSEQ multiplex PCR reads with MiXCR. Here the sample spans some 150,000 distinct CDR3 sequences, nearly 97% being singletons.

Sequencing was carried out using CD8+ T cells from PBMCs. The TCR comes from a human donor with multiple sclerosis. The chain combines TRBV30 with TRBJ1-1; the D gene is possibly TRBD1 (5 bases). CDR3 residues: CAWSMGRNTEAFF. The CDR3 region has the DNA TGTGCCTGGAGTATGGGACGGAACACTGAAGCTTTCTTT.